This T cell receptor gamma chain originates from a study of γδ T cells in repeated Plasmodium falciparum infection. Regarding the study as a whole: Vgamma9/Vdelta2+ T cells showed a stable polyclonal repertoire with shared TCRgamma sequences.

CDR1 and CDR2 from the germline V gene are GITISATS and ISYDGTV (reference sequence). There are 12 residues in the CDR3. Unmatched junction bases numbered 8, after V lost 5 bases and J lost 7 bases. TCRdb reprocessed the multiplex PCR reads through CATT. The sample lists 13,000 to 15,000 gamma-chain clones; 1.6% were seen once. Gammadelta T cells were flow-sorted from PBMC into Vgamma9/Vdelta2+ and Vdelta2-negative populations for bulk analysis. The table lists this clone with many counts. As yet, its antigen is unknown. The amino acid sequence in TCRdb belongs to a much larger clone and departs from this DNA's translation at residue 7, likely a sequencing read error; the sequence shown is translated from the DNA.

The source material was gamma-delta T cells from blood. The V call is TRGV9, the J call TRGJ1 or TRGJ2. This sequence was found in a pool of human donors (malaria-infected and uninfected, not separated). CDR3 sequence reads: CALWANQYKKLF. The CDR3 DNA reads as TGTGCCTTGTGGGCCAACCAATATAAGAAACTCTTT.